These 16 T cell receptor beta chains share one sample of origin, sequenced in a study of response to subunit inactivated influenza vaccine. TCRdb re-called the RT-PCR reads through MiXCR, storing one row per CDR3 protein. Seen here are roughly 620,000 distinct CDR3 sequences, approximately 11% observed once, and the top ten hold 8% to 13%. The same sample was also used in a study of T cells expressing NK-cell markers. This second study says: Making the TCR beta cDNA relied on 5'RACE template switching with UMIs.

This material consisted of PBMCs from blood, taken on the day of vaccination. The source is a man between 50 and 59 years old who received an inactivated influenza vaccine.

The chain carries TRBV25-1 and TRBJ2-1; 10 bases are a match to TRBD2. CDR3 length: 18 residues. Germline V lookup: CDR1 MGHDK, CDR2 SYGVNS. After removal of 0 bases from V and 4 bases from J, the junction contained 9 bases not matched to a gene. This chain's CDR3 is CASSEYWAGTSAYNEQFF. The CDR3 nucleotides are TGTGCCAGCAGTGAATATTGGGCGGGGACTAGCGCTTACAATGAGCAGTTCTTC.

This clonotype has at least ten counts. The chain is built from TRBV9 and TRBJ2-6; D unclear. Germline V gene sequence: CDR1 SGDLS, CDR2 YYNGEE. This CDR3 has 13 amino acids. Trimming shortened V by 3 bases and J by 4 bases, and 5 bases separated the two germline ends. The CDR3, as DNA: TGTGCCAGCAGCGGGACGGGGGCCAACGTCCTGACTTTC. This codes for CASSGTGANVLTF.

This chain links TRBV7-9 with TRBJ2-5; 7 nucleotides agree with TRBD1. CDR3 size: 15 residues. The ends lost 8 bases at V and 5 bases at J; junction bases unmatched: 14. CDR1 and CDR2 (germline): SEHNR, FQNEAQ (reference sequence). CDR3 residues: CASQLRDRSDETQYF. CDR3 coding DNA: TGTGCCAGCCAATTAAGGGACAGAAGTGATGAGACCCAGTACTTC.

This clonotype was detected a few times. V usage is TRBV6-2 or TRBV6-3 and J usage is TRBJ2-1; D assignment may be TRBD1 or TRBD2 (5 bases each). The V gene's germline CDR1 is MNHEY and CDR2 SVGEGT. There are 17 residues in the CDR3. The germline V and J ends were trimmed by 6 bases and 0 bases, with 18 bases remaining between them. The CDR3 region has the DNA TGTGCCAGCAGCCTGGGGACGTATCTCCGCTCCTACAATGAGCAGTTCTTC. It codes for CASSLGTYLRSYNEQFF.

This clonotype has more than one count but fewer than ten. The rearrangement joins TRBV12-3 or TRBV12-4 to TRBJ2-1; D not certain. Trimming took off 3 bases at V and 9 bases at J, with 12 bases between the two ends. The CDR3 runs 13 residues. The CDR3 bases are TGTGCCAGCAGTTTTAGTAGGGTCGGTGAGCAGTTCTTC. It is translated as CASSFSRVGEQFF.

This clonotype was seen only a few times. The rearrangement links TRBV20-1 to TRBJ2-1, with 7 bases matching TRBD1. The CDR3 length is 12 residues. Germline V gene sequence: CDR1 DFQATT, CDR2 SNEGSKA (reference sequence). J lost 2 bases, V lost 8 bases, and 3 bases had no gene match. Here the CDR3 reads CSLGGPYNEQFF. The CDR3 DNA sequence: TGCAGTTTAGGGGGCCCCTACAATGAGCAGTTCTTC.

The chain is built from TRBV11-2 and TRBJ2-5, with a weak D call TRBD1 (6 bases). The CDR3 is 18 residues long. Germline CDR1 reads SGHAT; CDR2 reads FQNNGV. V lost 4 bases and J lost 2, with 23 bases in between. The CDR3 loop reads CASSSKQKPGHQQETQYF. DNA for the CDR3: TGTGCCAGCAGCTCTAAACAAAAACCGGGACACCAACAAGAGACCCAGTACTTC.

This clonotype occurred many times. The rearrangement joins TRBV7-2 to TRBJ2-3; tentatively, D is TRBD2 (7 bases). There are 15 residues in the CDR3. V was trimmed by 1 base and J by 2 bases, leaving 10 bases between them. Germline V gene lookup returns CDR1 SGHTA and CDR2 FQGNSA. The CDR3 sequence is CASSLVGGATDTQYF. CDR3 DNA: TGTGCCAGCAGCTTAGTTGGGGGGGCCACAGATACGCAGTATTTT.

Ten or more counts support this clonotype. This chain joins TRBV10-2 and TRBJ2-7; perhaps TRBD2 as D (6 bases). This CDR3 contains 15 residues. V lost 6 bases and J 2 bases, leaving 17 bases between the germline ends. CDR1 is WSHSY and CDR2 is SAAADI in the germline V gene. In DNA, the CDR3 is TGCGCCAGCAGCGTGAGTTCCGGAGGGCCCTACGAGCAGTACTTC. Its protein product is CASSVSSGGPYEQYF.

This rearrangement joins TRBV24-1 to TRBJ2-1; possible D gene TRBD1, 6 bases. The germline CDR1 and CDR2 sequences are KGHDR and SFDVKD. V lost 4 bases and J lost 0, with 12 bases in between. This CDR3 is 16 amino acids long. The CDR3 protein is CATSDPGQSSYNEQFF. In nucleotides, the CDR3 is TGTGCCACCAGTGACCCTGGACAGAGCTCCTACAATGAGCAGTTCTTC.

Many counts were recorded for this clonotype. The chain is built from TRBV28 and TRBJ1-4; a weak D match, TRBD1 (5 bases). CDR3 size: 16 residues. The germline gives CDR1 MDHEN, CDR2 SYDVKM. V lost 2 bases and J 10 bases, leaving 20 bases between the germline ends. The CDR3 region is CASSLAWDGGFGKLFF. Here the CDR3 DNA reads TGTGCCAGCAGTTTAGCTTGGGACGGGGGTTTCGGAAAACTGTTTTTT.

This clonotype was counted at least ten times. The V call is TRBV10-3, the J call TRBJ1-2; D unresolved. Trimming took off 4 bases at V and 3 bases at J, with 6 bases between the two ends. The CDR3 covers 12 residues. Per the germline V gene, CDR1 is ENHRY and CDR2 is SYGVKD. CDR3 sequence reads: CAISASYYGYTF. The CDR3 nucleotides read TGTGCCATCAGTGCCAGCTACTATGGCTACACCTTC.

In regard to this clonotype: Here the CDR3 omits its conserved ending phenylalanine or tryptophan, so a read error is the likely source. The CDR3 spells CASSWAPHDEQFL. The CDR3 DNA follows: TGTGCCAGCAGCTGGGCCCCTCACGATGAGCAGTTCTTA. This sequence joins TRBV5-6 and TRBJ2-1, with D unresolved. The germline V gene encodes CDR1 SGHDT and CDR2 YYEEEE. The CDR3 covers 13 residues. The V and J ends lost 3 bases and 8 bases respectively, with 12 bases between them.

This CDR3 reads CSARDKVQGTDSPLHF. The CDR3 region has the DNA TGCAGTGCTAGAGATAAGGTCCAGGGTACAGATTCACCCCTCCACTTT. The V call is TRBV20-1, the J call TRBJ1-6; TRBD1 might be the D (5 bases). Deletions cut 0 bases from V and 8 bases from J, with 17 bases between. The CDR3 totals 16 residues. Germline loops: CDR1 DFQATT, CDR2 SNEGSKA (reference sequence).

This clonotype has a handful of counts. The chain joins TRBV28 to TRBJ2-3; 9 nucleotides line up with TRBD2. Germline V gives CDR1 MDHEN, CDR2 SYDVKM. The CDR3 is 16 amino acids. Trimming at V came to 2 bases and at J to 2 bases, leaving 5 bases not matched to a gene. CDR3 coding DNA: TGTGCCAGCAGTTTAGCGCGGGGGGGTAACACAGATACGCAGTATTTT. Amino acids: CASSLARGGNTDTQYF. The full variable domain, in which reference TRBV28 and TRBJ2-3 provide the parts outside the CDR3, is DVKVTQSSRYLVKRTGEKVFLECVQDMDHENMFWYRQDPGLGLRLIYFSYDVKMKEKGDIPEGYSVSREKKERFSLILESASTNQTSMYLCASSLARGGNTDTQYFGPGTRLTVL.

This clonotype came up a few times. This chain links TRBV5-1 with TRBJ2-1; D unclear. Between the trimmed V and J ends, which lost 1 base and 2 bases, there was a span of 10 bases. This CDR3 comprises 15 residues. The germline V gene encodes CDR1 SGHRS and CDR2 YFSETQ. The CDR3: CASSLLQGTYNEQFF. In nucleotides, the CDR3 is TGCGCCAGCAGCTTGCTGCAAGGAACCTACAATGAGCAGTTCTTC. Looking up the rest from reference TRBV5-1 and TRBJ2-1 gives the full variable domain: KAGVTQTPRYLIKTRGQQVTLSCSPISGHRSVSWYQQTPGQGLQFLFEYFSETQRNKGNFPGRFSGRQFSNSRSEMNVSTLELGDSALYLCASSLLQGTYNEQFFGPGTRLTVL.